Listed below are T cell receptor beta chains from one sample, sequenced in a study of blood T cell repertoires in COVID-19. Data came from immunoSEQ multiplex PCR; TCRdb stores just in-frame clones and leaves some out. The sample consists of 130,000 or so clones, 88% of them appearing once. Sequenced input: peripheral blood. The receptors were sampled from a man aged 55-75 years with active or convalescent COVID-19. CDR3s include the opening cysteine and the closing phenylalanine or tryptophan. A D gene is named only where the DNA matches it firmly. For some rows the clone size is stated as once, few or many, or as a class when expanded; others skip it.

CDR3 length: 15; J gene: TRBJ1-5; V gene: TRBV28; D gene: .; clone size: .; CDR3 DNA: TGTGCCAGCAGCCTCGGACTGGCTCCTAATCAGCCCCAGCATTTT; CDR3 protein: CASSLGLAPNQPQHF
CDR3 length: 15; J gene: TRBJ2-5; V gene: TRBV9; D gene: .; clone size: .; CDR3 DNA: TGTGCCAGCAGCGCGGAGACAGGCCAGGCCGAGACCCAGTACTTC; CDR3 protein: CASSAETGQAETQYF
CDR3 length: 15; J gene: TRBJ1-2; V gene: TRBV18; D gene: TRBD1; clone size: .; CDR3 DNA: TGTGCCAGCTCAGCCGGGACAGGGGCGAACTATGGCTACACCTTC; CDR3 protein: CASSAGTGANYGYTF
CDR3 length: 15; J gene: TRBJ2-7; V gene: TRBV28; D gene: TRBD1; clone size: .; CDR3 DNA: TGTGCCAGCAGTTTGGGGGGGACAGGGGGCTACGAGCAGTACTTC; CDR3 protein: CASSLGGTGGYEQYF
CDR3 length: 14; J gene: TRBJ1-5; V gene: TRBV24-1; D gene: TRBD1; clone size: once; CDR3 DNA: TGTGCCACCAGTGGGGACAGATATACTCAGCCCCAGCATTTT; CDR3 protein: CATSGDRYTQPQHF
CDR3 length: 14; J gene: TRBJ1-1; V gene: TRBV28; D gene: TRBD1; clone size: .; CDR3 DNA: TGTGCCAGCACCCAAGACAGGGGGAACACTGAAGCTTTCTTT; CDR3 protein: CASTQDRGNTEAFF
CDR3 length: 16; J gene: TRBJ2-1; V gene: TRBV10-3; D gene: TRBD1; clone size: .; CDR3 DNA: TGTGCCATCAGCCCGGGACAGCAGGGCTTTAACAATGAGCAGTTCTTC; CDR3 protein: CAISPGQQGFNNEQFF
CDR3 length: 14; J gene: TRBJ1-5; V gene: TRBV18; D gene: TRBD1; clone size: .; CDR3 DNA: TGTGCCAGCTCAGACTACAGGGGGATTCAGCCCCAGCATTTT; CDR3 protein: CASSDYRGIQPQHF
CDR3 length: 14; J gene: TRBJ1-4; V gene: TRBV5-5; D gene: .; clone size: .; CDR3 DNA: TGTGCCAGCAGCTTCGGGGACTGGGATGAAAAACTGTTTTTT; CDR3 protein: CASSFGDWDEKLFF
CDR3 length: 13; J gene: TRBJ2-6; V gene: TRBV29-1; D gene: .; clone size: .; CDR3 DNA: TGCAGCGTTGACGGGAGTGGGGCCAACGTCCTGACTTTC; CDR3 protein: CSVDGSGANVLTF
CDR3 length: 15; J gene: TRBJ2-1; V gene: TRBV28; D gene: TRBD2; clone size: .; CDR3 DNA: TGTGCCAGCAGTTTTGTTCTAGCGGGAGATAATGAGCAGTTCTTC; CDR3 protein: CASSFVLAGDNEQFF
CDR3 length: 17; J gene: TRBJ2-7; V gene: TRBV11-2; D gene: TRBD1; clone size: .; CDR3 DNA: TGTGCCAGCAGCTTAGATCCACCGGGCAGGGGGCGAAGCGAGCAGTACTTC; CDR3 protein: CASSLDPPGRGRSEQYF
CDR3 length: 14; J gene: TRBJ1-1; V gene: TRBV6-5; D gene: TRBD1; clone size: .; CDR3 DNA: TGTGCCAGCAGTTACGTCGACAGGGGCACTGAAGCTTTCTTT; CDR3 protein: CASSYVDRGTEAFF
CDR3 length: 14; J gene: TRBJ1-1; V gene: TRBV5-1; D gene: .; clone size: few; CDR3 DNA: TGCGCCAGCAGCATAGGACAGTCTAACACTGAAGCTTTCTTT; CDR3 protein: CASSIGQSNTEAFF
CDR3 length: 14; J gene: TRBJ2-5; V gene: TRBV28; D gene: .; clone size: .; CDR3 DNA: TGTGCCAGCAGTCCCTCCCGGGGCCAAGAGACCCAGTACTTC; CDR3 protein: CASSPSRGQETQYF
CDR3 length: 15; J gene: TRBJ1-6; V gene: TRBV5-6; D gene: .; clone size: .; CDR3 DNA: TGTGCCAGCAGCGACGACTTAGGGGGTGATTCACCCCTCCACTTT; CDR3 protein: CASSDDLGGDSPLHF
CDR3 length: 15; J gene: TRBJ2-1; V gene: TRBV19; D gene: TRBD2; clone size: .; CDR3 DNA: TGTGCCAGTAGTATCGGGACTAGCGAGATTATGGAGCAGTTCTTC; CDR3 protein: CASSIGTSEIMEQFF
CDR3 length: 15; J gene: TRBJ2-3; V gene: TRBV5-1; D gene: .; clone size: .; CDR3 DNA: TGCGCCAGCGCTTTTCGGCGGACTAGCACAGATACGCAGTATTTT; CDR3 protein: CASAFRRTSTDTQYF
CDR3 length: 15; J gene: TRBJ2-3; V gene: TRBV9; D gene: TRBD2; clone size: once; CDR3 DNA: TGTGCCAGCACCGTAACTAGCGCCGGCACAGATACGCAGTATTTT; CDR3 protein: CASTVTSAGTDTQYF
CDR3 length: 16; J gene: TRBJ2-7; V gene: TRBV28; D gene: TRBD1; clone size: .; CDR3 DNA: TGTGCCAGCAGCCACACAATTCTGGCAGGGGGCTACGAGCAGTACTTC; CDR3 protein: CASSHTILAGGYEQYF
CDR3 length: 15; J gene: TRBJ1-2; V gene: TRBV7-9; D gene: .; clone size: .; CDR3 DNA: TGTGCCAGCAGCCCGCGCGAGGCCCTGGTGCCGAGCTACACCTTC; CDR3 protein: CASSPREALVPSYTF
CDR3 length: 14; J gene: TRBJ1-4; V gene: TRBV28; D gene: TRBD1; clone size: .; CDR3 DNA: TGTGCCAGCAGTTTTCGGACAGGGGACGAAAAACTGTTTTTT; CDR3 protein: CASSFRTGDEKLFF
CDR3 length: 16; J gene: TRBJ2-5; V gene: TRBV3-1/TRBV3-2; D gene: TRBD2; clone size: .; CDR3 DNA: TGTGCCAGCAGCCGCATTGCTAGCGGCAGACAAGAGACCCAGTACTTC; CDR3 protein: CASSRIASGRQETQYF
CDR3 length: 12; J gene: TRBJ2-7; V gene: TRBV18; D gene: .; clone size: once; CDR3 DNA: TGTGCCAGCTCTACCCAGGGGTACGAGCAGTACTTC; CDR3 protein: CASSTQGYEQYF
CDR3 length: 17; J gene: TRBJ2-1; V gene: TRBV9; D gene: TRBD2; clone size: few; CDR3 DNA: TGTGCCAGCAGCGTAGCGACTAGCGGGCCCTCCTACAATGAGCAGTTCTTC; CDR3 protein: CASSVATSGPSYNEQFF
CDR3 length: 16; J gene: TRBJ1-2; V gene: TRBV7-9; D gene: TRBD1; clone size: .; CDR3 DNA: TGTGCCAGCAGCCCGCGCAGACAGGGGGCTGGGTATGGCTACACCTTC; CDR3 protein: CASSPRRQGAGYGYTF
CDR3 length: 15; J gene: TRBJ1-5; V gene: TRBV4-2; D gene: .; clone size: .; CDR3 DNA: TGTGCCAGCAGCCAAGACGGGGGTAGCAATCAGCCCCAGCATTTT; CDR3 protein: CASSQDGGSNQPQHF
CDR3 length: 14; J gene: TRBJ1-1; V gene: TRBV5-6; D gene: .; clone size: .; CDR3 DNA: TGTGCCAGCAGGACCACCGGGGGGAATACTGAAGCTTTCTTT; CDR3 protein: CASRTTGGNTEAFF
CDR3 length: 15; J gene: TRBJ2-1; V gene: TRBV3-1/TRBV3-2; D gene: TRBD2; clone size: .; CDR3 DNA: TGTGCCAGCAGCCCGCGGGGGACCTCCTACAATGAGCAGTTCTTC; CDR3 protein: CASSPRGTSYNEQFF
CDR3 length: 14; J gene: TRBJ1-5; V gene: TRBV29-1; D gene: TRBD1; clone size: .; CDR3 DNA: TGCAGCGTTGAGGGACAGGGGGAAGGTCAGCCCCAGCATTTT; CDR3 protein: CSVEGQGEGQPQHF
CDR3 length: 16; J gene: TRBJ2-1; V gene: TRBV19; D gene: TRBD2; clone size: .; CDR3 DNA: TGTGCCAGTAGTATAGTATCTAGCGGGACACGTCATGAGCAGTTCTTC; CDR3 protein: CASSIVSSGTRHEQFF
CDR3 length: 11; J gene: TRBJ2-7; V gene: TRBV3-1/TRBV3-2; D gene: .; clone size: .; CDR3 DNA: TGTGCCAGCAGTCCGGGGGACGAGCAGTACTTC; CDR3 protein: CASSPGDEQYF
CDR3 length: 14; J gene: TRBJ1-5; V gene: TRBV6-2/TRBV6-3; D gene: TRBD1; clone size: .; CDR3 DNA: TGTGCCAGCAGTTACACAGGGGGCGGTCAGCCCCAGCATTTT; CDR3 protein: CASSYTGGGQPQHF
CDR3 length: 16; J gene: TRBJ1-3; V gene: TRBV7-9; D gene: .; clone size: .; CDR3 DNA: TGTGCCAGCAGCTTAGGGACAGACTACTCTGGAAACACCATATATTTT; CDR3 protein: CASSLGTDYSGNTIYF
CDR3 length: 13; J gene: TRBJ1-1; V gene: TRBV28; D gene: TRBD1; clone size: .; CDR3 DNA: TGTGCCAGCAGGATGGGACAGGAGGGTGAAGCTTTCTTT; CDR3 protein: CASRMGQEGEAFF
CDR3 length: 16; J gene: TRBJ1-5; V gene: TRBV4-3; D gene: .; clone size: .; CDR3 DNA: TGCGCCAGCAGCCAAGAAGCGGGCTCTGGCAATCAGCCCCAGCATTTT; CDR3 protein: CASSQEAGSGNQPQHF
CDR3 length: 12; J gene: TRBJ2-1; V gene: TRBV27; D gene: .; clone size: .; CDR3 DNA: TGTGCCAGCAGTTTACAGGGCAATGAGCAGTTCTTC; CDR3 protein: CASSLQGNEQFF
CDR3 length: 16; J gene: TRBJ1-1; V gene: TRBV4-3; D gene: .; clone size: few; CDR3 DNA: TGCGCCAGCAGCCAAGTATCGACAGGATTGAACACTGAAGCTTTCTTT; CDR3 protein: CASSQVSTGLNTEAFF
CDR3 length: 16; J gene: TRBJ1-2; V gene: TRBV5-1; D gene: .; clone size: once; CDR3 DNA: TGCGCCAGCAGCTTCAGCTCCAGGGCTCAAAACTATGGCTACACCTTC; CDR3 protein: CASSFSSRAQNYGYTF
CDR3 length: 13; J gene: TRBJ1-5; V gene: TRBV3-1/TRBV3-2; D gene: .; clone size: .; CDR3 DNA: TGTGCCAGCAGCCCCACAGACCGGGAACCAGGGCATTTT; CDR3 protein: CASSPTDREPGHF
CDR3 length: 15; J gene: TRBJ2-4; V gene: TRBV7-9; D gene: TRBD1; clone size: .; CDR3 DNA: TGTGCCAGCAGCTTAACAGGGGGCGGCAAAAACATTCAGTACTTC; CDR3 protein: CASSLTGGGKNIQYF
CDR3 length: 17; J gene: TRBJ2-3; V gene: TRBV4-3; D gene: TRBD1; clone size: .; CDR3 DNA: TGCGCCAGCAGCCAAGATAGGACAGGGACTAGCACAGATACGCAGTATTTT; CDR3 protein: CASSQDRTGTSTDTQYF
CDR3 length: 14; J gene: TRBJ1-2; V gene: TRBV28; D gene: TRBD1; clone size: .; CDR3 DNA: TGTGCCAGCAGTTTACCCAGGGGGAACTATGGCTACACCTTC; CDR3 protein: CASSLPRGNYGYTF
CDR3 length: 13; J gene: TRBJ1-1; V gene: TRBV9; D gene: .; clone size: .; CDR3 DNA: TGTGCCAGCAGCGAACAGGGAAGGTCTGAAGCTTTCTTT; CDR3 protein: CASSEQGRSEAFF
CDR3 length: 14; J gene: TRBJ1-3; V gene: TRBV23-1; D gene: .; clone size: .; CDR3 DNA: TGCGCCAGGACGCACAGCAGCTCTGGAAACACCATATATTTT; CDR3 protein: CARTHSSSGNTIYF
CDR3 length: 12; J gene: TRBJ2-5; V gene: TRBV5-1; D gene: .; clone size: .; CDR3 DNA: TGCGCCAGCCAGGAACAGCAAGAGACCCAGTACTTC; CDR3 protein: CASQEQQETQYF
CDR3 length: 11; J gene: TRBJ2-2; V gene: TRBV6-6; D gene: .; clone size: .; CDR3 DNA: TGTGCCAGCAGCCCTACCGGGGAGCTGTTTTTT; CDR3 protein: CASSPTGELFF
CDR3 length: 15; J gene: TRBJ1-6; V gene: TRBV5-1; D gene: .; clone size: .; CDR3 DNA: TGCGCCAGCAGCCTGCGGACACCCGATAATTCACCCCTCCACTTT; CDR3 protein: CASSLRTPDNSPLHF
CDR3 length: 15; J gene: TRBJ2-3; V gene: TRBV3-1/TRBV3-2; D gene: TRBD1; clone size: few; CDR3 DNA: TGTGCCAGCAGCGCCCGGACAGGAGCAGTTGATACGCAGTATTTT; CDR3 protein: CASSARTGAVDTQYF
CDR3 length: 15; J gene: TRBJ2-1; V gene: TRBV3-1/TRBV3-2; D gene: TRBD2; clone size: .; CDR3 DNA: TGTGCCAGCAGCCACTACTCTAGCGGGAGGTATGAGCAGTTCTTC; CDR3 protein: CASSHYSSGRYEQFF